Listed below are T cell receptor beta chains from one sample, sequenced in a study of human T cells and chemical hapten exposure. TCRdb recomputed calls from the RACE reads with MiXCR, one row per CDR3 protein. The sample lists approximately 400,000 distinct CDR3 sequences; approximately 5.1% were seen once. Sequenced material: whole blood, taken in connection with sensitization to the hapten diphenylcyclopropenone (DPC). These receptors were collected from a woman between 45 and 65 years old with alopecia areata. Some clones in this sample may be carry-over from other donors' samples. The CDR3 runs from the conserved cysteine through the conserved F or W. D genes are given only for firm matches. Rows give clone size only sometimes, using once, few, many, or a class for an expanded clone.

size,V,D,J,DNA,CDR3
many,TRBV7-2,-,TRBJ2-1,TGTGCCAGCAGCTTGAGCCAGTCCAATGAGCAGTTCTTC,CASSLSQSNEQFF
many,TRBV5-1,-,TRBJ2-3,TGCGCCAGCAGCTTGATAAGCGGTAGCACAGATACGCAGTATTTT,CASSLISGSTDTQYF
many,TRBV11-2,-,TRBJ1-1,TGTGCCAGCAGCTTCGGCCAATCGGACACTGAAGCTTTCTTT,CASSFGQSDTEAFF
-,TRBV9,TRBD2,TRBJ2-1,TGTGCCAGCAGCGACGGACTAGCATTTAGGAATGAGCAGTTCTTC,CASSDGLAFRNEQFF
few,TRBV7-9,TRBD1,TRBJ1-2,TGTGCCAGCAGCTTAGCAGGACAGGGTGGCTACACCTTC,CASSLAGQGGYTF
-,TRBV20-1,TRBD1,TRBJ1-5,TGCAGTGCTAGCTCCGGGACAGGGGGCGTTCAGCCCCAGCATTTT,CSASSGTGGVQPQHF
-,TRBV9,TRBD2,TRBJ2-3,TGTGCCAGCAGCGATGGGACTAGCGAAAGCACAGATACGCAGTATTTT,CASSDGTSESTDTQYF
many,TRBV4-2,TRBD2,TRBJ2-7,TGTGCCAGCAGCCTCCTAGCGGGGGCCGAGCAGTACTTC,CASSLLAGAEQYF
-,TRBV7-2,-,TRBJ1-5,TGTGCCAGCAGCCCAAGTCGCCATCAGCCCCAGCATTTT,CASSPSRHQPQHF
few,TRBV29-1,-,TRBJ1-2,TGCAGCGTTGAAGATTGGCAGCAGGGGCAATATGGCTACACCTTC,CSVEDWQQGQYGYTF
-,TRBV20-1,-,TRBJ1-6,TGCAGTGCGAGGACGGCCGACATATACGATTCACCCCTCCACTTT,CSARTADIYDSPLHF
many,TRBV10-3,-,TRBJ2-1,TGTGCCATCAGTGAGTGGGGGGCCCCCAATGAGCAGTTCTTC,CAISEWGAPNEQFF